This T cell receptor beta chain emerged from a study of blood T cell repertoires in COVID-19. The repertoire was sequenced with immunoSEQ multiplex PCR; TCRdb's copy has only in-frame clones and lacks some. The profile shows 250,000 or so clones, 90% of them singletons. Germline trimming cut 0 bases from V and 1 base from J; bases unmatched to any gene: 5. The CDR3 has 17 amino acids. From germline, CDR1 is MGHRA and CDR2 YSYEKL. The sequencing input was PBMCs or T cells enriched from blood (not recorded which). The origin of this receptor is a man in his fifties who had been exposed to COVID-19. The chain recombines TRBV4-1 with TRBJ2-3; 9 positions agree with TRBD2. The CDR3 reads CASSQDSSSGGTDTQYF. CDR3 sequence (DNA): TGCGCCAGCAGCCAAGATTCATCTAGCGGGGGCACAGATACGCAGTATTTT.